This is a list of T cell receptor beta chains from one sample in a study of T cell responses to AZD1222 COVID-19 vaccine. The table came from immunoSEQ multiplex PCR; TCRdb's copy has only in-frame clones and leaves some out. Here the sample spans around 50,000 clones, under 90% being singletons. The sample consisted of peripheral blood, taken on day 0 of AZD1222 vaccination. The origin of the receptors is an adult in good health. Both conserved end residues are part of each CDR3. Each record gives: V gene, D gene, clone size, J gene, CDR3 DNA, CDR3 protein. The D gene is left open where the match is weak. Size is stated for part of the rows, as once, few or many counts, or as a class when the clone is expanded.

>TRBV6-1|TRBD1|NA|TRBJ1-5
TGTGCCAGCAGTGTTTTCACCCGGGACAGATATAGCAATCAGCCCCAGCATTTT
CASSVFTRDRYSNQPQHF
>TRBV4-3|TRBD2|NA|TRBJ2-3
TGCGCCAGCAGCCAAGGGACACTAGCGGGGGGGACAGATACGCAGTATTTT
CASSQGTLAGGTDTQYF
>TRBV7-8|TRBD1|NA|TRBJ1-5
TGTGCCAGCAGCACCAGAGACAGGGGGAGCCATCAGCCCCAGCATTTT
CASSTRDRGSHQPQHF
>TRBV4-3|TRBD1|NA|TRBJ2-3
TGCGCCAGCAGCCAAGATAGGGTGGGTCGGACAGGGCGCACAGATACGCAGTATTTT
CASSQDRVGRTGRTDTQYF
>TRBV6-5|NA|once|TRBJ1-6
TGTGCCGCGAGGGGTACGGGACAAACTTCACCCCTCCACTTT
CAARGTGQTSPLHF
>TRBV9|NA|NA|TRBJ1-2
TGTGCCAGCAGCGCCGCCGTTGGCGCGCGAGGCTACACCTTC
CASSAAVGARGYTF
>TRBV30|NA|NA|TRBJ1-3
TGTGCCTGGAGTCTCGGCTCTGGAAACACCATATATTTT
CAWSLGSGNTIYF
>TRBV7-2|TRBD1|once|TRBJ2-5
TGTGCCAGCAGCTCGATACCGGGACAGGCCCTCCCGGAGACCCAGTACTTC
CASSSIPGQALPETQYF
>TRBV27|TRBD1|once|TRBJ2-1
TGTGCCAGCAGGAGGGGACAGAGTGCTGCACCGGATAATGAGCAGTTCTTC
CASRRGQSAAPDNEQFF
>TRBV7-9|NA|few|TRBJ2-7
TGTGCCAGCAGTCACCGCCGGGACACCATCTACGAGCAGTACTTC
CASSHRRDTIYEQYF
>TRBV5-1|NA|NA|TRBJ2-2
TGCGCCAGCAGCTTGGAGTCGTCACTCAGGGGGGCCGGGGAGCTGTTTTTT
CASSLESSLRGAGELFF
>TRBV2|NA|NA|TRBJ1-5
TGTGCCAGCAGTGAAGCGCTGGGAGCGAGCGGTTTGGGGCAGCCCCAGCATTTT
CASSEALGASGLGQPQHF
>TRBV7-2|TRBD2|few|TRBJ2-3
TGTGCCAGCAGACTAGCGGGGGGGCCAGATACGCAGTATTTT
CASRLAGGPDTQYF
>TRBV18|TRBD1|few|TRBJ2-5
TGTGCCAGCTCACCACAACAGGGGGCGGAGACCCAGTACTTC
CASSPQQGAETQYF
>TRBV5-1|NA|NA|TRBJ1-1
TGCGCCAGCAGCTTGCAGGGTTTGACTGAAGCTTTCTTT
CASSLQGLTEAFF
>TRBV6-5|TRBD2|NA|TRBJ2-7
TGTGCCAGCGAGGAGGCGGGAGGACACTACGAGCAGTACTTC
CASEEAGGHYEQYF
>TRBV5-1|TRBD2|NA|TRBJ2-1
TGCGCCAGCAGCTTAAGAACTAGCGGGGGGAATGAGCAGTTCTTC
CASSLRTSGGNEQFF
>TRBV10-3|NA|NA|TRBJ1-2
TGTGCCATCAGTGAGTATGCGACGCTCACTAACTATGGCTACACCTTC
CAISEYATLTNYGYTF
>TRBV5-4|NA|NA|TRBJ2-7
TGTGCCAGCAGCTCTGTTAATCCGGGAGACAAGCAGTACTTC
CASSSVNPGDKQYF
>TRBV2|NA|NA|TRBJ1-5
TGTGCCAGCAGTGCCGCGCTGGGCAATCAGCCCCAGCATTTT
CASSAALGNQPQHF
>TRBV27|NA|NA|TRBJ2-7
TGTGCCAGCAGTTTCGGGGGTAATGGCCTCAGCTCCTACGAGCAGTACTTC
CASSFGGNGLSSYEQYF
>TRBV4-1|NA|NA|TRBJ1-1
TGCGCCAGCAGCCAAGGAACCGGGACTTCAGCTTTCTTT
CASSQGTGTSAFF
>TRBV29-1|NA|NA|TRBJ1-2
TGCAGCGTTGAAGATAAGGGGGGCTACACCTTC
CSVEDKGGYTF
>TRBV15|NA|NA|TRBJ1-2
TGTGCCACCAGCAGAGATCGAGGGTCGGACTATGGCTACACCTTC
CATSRDRGSDYGYTF
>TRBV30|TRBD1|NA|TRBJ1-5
TGTGCCTGGACAAAGACAGGGGCTAGCAATCAGCCCCAGCATTTT
CAWTKTGASNQPQHF
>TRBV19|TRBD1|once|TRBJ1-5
TGTGCCAGTAGTGTCCGGGACAGGGTCAATCAGCCCCAGCATTTT
CASSVRDRVNQPQHF
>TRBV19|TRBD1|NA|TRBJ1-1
TGTGCCAGTAGAGCCACAGGGGGCCGAACTGAAGCTTTCTTT
CASRATGGRTEAFF
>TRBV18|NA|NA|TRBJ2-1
TGTGCCAGCTCACAGAGCTTAGGGGGGGAGCAGTTCTTC
CASSQSLGGEQFF
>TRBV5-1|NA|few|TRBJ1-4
TGCGCCAGCAGCTTCATTGGAGCAACTAATGAAAAACTGTTTTTT
CASSFIGATNEKLFF
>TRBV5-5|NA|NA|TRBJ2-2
TGTGCCAGCAGCTTGTTGGTGGGCACCGGGGAGCTGTTTTTT
CASSLLVGTGELFF
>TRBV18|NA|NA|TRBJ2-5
TGTGCCAGCTCAGAGGGAGAGACCCAGTACTTC
CASSEGETQYF
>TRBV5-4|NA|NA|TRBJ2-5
TGTGCCAGCAGCGGGGGGCCCGCAAGAGAGACCCAGTACTTC
CASSGGPARETQYF
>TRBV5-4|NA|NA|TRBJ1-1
TGTGCCAGCAGCTTGGAGGTGAACACTGAAGCTTTCTTT
CASSLEVNTEAFF
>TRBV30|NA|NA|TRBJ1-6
TGTGCCTGGAGTAGAGGGCAGGGCTCACCCCTCCACTTT
CAWSRGQGSPLHF
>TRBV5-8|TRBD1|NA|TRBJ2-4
TGTGCCAGCAGTCAAGGGACAGGGGGCGGTGACATTCAGTACTTC
CASSQGTGGGDIQYF
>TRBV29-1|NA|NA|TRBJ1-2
TGCAGCGCTGAGACAGAGGGTGGCTACACCTTC
CSAETEGGYTF
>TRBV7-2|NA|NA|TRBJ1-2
TGTGCCAGCAGCGGACAGCTTAACTATGGCTACACCTTC
CASSGQLNYGYTF
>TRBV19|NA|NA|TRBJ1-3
TGTGCCAGTAGTATGGCCCAGGGTTTATCTGGAAACACCATATATTTT
CASSMAQGLSGNTIYF
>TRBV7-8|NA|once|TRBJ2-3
TGTGCCAGCGCGCGGGATACAGATACGCAGTATTTT
CASARDTDTQYF
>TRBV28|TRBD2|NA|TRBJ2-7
TGTGCCAGCAGCGTCCGACTAGCGGGAGTCCACGAGCAGTACTTC
CASSVRLAGVHEQYF
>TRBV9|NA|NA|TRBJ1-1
TGTGCCAGCAGCGTAGTCCCAGGGAATAATGAAGCTTTCTTT
CASSVVPGNNEAFF
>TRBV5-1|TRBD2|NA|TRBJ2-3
TGCGCCAGCAGCGTGGCGGGGGGCACAGATACGCAGTATTTT
CASSVAGGTDTQYF
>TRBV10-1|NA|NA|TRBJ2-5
TGCGCCAGCAGTGAGTCGGGACGTCCGCAAGAGACCCAGTACTTC
CASSESGRPQETQYF
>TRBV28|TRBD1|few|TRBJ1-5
TGTGCCAGCAGCTCAAGCCCCACAGGGGTTAGCAATCAGCCCCAGCATTTT
CASSSSPTGVSNQPQHF
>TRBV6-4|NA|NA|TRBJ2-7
TGTGCCAGCAGTGCAAGTTTCGGCTACGAGCAGTACTTC
CASSASFGYEQYF
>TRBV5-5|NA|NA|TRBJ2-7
TGTGCCAGCAGCCGGGACCCCCTCGGGGTTAACTACGAGCAGTACTTC
CASSRDPLGVNYEQYF
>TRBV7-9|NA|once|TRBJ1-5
TGTGCCAGCAGCCCCGTCGGGGGAGAGTTAGGTCAGCCCCAGCATTTT
CASSPVGGELGQPQHF
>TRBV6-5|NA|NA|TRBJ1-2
TGTGCCAGCGGGAGGGGGGCAGGTGGCTACACCTTC
CASGRGAGGYTF
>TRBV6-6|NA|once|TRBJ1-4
TGTGCCAGCAGCGCGACCGGGACGCCGAATGAAAAACTGTTTTTT
CASSATGTPNEKLFF
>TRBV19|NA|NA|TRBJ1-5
TGTGCCAGTAGTAGTCGGGTGGGCAATCAGCCCCAGCATTTT
CASSSRVGNQPQHF
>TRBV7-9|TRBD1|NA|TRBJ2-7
TGTGCCAGCAGCTTAGCCAGGACAGGGGGTAACGAGCAGTACTTC
CASSLARTGGNEQYF
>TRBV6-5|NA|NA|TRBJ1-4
TGTGCCAGCAGCCGATTTGCAACTAATGAAAAACTGTTTTTT
CASSRFATNEKLFF
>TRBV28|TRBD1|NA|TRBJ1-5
TGTGCCAGCAGTCGGACAGGCCCGGGACGGCCCCAGCATTTT
CASSRTGPGRPQHF
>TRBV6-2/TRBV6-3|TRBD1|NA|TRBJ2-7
TGTGCCAGCAGCCCCTTCGGGACAGGGATCGAGCAGTACTTC
CASSPFGTGIEQYF